This T cell receptor beta chain came from a study of shared clonotypes between healthy human individuals. Study outcomes and limitations: In several donors, 4.5% to 5.5% of naive CD4 clonotypes appeared in common.

With respect to this clone: Its antigen is unidentified.

Some clones are missing from TCRdb's copy, which holds only in-frame ones; the method was immunoSEQ multiplex PCR. The table shows about 1.5 million clones, with 95% to 97% occurring only once. The sequence came from a man younger than 45 in good health. Input material: naive CD4+ T cells sorted from blood. Subset: CD45RA+ positively selected.

The CDR3 nucleotides are TGTGCCAGCAGTGTTAGTGGGGGGAAAAACATTCAGTACTTC. Translating gives CASSVSGGKNIQYF. The V call is TRBV28, the J call TRBJ2-4; perhaps TRBD2 as D (6 bases). Trimming removed 5 bases at V and 4 bases at J, with 12 bases between. Looked up from germline, CDR1 is MDHEN and CDR2 is SYDVKM. This CDR3 is built from 14 residues.